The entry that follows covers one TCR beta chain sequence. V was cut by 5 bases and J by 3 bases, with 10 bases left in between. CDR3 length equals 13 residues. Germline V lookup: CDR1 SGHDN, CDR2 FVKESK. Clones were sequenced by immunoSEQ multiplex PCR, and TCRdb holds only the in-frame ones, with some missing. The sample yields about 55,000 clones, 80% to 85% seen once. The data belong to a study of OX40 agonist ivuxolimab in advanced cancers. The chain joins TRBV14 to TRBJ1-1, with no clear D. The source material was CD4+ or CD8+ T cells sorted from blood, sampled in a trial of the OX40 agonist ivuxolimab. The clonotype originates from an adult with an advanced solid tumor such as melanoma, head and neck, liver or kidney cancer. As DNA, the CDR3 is TGTGCCAGCAGCGTTGTGTGGGACACTGAAGCTTTCTTT. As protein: CASSVVWDTEAFF.